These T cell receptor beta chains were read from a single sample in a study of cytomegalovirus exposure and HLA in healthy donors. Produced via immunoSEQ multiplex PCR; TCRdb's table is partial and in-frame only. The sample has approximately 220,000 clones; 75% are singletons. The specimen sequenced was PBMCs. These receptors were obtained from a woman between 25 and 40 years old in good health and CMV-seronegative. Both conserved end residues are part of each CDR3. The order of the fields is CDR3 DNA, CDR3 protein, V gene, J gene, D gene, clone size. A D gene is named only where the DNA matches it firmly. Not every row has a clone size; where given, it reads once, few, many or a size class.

TGCGTCAGCAGCCAACCCCGGAGCGGGAGCACCTACAATGAGCAGTTCTTC	CVSSQPRSGSTYNEQFF	TRBV4-1	TRBJ2-1	TRBD2	NA
TGCGCCAGCAGCCTTCAACTAGCGCGGGGCCTCGGCAATGAGCAGTTCTTC	CASSLQLARGLGNEQFF	TRBV4-1	TRBJ2-1	TRBD2	NA
TGTGCCAGCAGCGTGTCAGGGCTGAACACAGATACGCAGTATTTT	CASSVSGLNTDTQYF	TRBV9	TRBJ2-3	NA	NA
TGTGCCAGCACCCTCAGACTAGCGGGTACACGAGAGACCCAGTACTTC	CASTLRLAGTRETQYF	TRBV11-3	TRBJ2-5	TRBD2	NA
TGTGCCAGTAGTATAGCCGGGACAGGCTCGAACACTGAAGCTTTCTTT	CASSIAGTGSNTEAFF	TRBV19	TRBJ1-1	TRBD1	once
TGTGCCAGCAGAAAGCAGGGCATGAACACTGAAGCTTTCTTT	CASRKQGMNTEAFF	TRBV5-1	TRBJ1-1	NA	NA
TGTGCCAGCAGTGAAATAGCGGGAGGGCCCTACGAGCAGTACTTC	CASSEIAGGPYEQYF	TRBV6-1	TRBJ2-7	TRBD2	few
TGTGCCAGTAGTGTCCTCGGGAGCGTAGATGGAAACACCATATATTTT	CASSVLGSVDGNTIYF	TRBV19	TRBJ1-3	NA	once
TGTGCCAGCAGCCCTAGCGGGGGGGCCTCCGGGGAGCTGTTTTTT	CASSPSGGASGELFF	TRBV7-8	TRBJ2-2	TRBD2	NA
TGTGCCTGGAGTGTGGGCGGGGTTGAAAAACTGTTTTTT	CAWSVGGVEKLFF	TRBV30	TRBJ1-4	NA	NA
TGTGCCAGCAGCGCACGACTAGCGGTGAGCCCCTACGAGCAGTACTTC	CASSARLAVSPYEQYF	TRBV13	TRBJ2-7	TRBD2	few
TGCAGCGCTTCCCGGTTCGAGAACTTGAACACTGAAGCTTTCTTT	CSASRFENLNTEAFF	TRBV29-1	TRBJ1-1	NA	NA